Listed below are T cell receptor beta chains from one sample, sequenced in a study of T-cell reconstitution after alpha-beta-depleted transplantation in children. One entry per CDR3 protein results from TCRdb running MiXCR on the PCR reads. The profile shows around 380,000 distinct CDR3 sequences, 11% of them singletons. Material: PBMCs from the stem cell graft donor, obtained from the stem cell graft. The receptors originated from a human donor who donated a stem cell graft to a child with acute myeloid leukemia. Each CDR3 is given with its conserved first and last residue. The order of the fields is clone size, V gene, D gene, J gene, CDR3 DNA, CDR3 protein. The D gene is left open where the match is weak. Clone size is stated in some rows and not others, as once, few, many or a class when expanded.

>.|TRBV20-1|TRBD2|TRBJ2-2
TGCAGTGCTAGACAAAGCGGGAGAGACACCGGGGAGCTGTTTTTT
CSARQSGRDTGELFF
>many|TRBV6-2/TRBV6-3|TRBD2|TRBJ2-7
TGTGCCAGCAGGAAAGGGGCTAGCGGAACCTACGAGCAGTACTTC
CASRKGASGTYEQYF
>.|TRBV20-1|.|TRBJ2-1
TGCTGTGCTAGAGATGTGGGGCTAGGGCCCTACAATGAGCAGTTCTTC
CCARDVGLGPYNEQFF
>.|TRBV11-3|.|TRBJ2-1
TGTGCCAGCAGCTTAGAGGGATACAGGACCTACAATGAGCAGTTCTTC
CASSLEGYRTYNEQFF
>few|TRBV5-1|TRBD1|TRBJ1-1
TGCGCCAGCAGCTTGGGGACAGGGGTTGGGATCACTGAAGCTTTCTTT
CASSLGTGVGITEAFF
>.|TRBV15|.|TRBJ2-1
TGTGCCACCAGCCGGGACCTACTAAATGAGCAGTTCTTC
CATSRDLLNEQFF
>.|TRBV7-9|.|TRBJ1-1
TGTGCCAGCAGCTTAGCTAGCGACAGTCCTGAAGCTTTCTTT
CASSLASDSPEAFF
>few|TRBV7-6|TRBD2|TRBJ2-1
TGTGCCAGCAATGGCGGGAGGGCCTACAATGAGCAGTTCTTC
CASNGGRAYNEQFF
>few|TRBV7-2|TRBD1|TRBJ2-1
TGTGCCAGCAGCTTAGTGGGGACAGGGGGGAACAATGAGCAGTTCTTC
CASSLVGTGGNNEQFF
>.|TRBV30|.|TRBJ1-1
TGTGCCTGGAGTGTACGAGGGGCCGGGAACACTGAAGCTTTCTTT
CAWSVRGAGNTEAFF
>many|TRBV7-2|.|TRBJ1-5
TGTGCCAGCAGCTTATCCTCCGGGACGACCCAGCCCCAGCATTTT
CASSLSSGTTQPQHF
>many|TRBV7-9|.|TRBJ1-2
TGTGCCAGCAGCTTAGCAGGGAACTATGGCTACACCTTC
CASSLAGNYGYTF
>many|TRBV20-1|.|TRBJ2-5
TGCAGTGTCGCTCTGGGGAGTCAAGAGACCCAGTACTTC
CSVALGSQETQYF
>.|TRBV3-1|.|TRBJ2-7
TGTGCCAGCAGCCTACTGTCTAGCCACTACGAGCAGTACTTC
CASSLLSSHYEQYF
>.|TRBV5-1|.|TRBJ1-3
TGCGCCAGCAGCGTAGGGACCGAAGGAAACACCATATATTTT
CASSVGTEGNTIYF
>few|TRBV6-5|.|TRBJ1-2
TGTGCCAGCAGTTACCTTAGGACTAAAATCGATGGCTACACCTTC
CASSYLRTKIDGYTF
>few|TRBV19|.|TRBJ1-2
TGTGCCAGTAGAAGGGGACCGACATCTAACTATGGCTACACCTTC
CASRRGPTSNYGYTF
>many|TRBV7-8|.|TRBJ2-2
TGTGCCAGCAGCTTAGCCGGGACGGCGGCGAACACCGGGGAGCTGTTTTTT
CASSLAGTAANTGELFF
>.|TRBV30|.|TRBJ2-1
TGTGCCTGGAGTCTACAGGGCAATGAGCAGTTCTTC
CAWSLQGNEQFF
>many|TRBV5-1|TRBD2|TRBJ2-3
TGCGCCAGCAGTTCTGGCCTAGCGGCGTTCACAGATACGCAGTATTTT
CASSSGLAAFTDTQYF
>.|TRBV18|.|TRBJ2-3
TGTGCCAGCTCACCAAGTAGGGACAGCACAGATACGCAGTATTTT
CASSPSRDSTDTQYF
>many|TRBV6-5|.|TRBJ2-5
TGTGCCAGCTCACATCGGGGGGAGACCCAGTACTTC
CASSHRGETQYF
>.|TRBV5-1|TRBD2|TRBJ2-1
TGCGCCAGCAGCTTGGGTAGCGGGATGCCCAATGAGCAGTTCTTC
CASSLGSGMPNEQFF
>.|TRBV10-3|TRBD1|TRBJ2-1
TGTGCCATCAGCCAACAGGGGGCACATGAGCAGTTCTTC
CAISQQGAHEQFF
>few|TRBV6-2/TRBV6-3|.|TRBJ1-1
TGTGCCAGCGGATGGGGATTGAAAGCTTTCTTT
CASGWGLKAFF
>.|TRBV3-1|.|TRBJ1-5
TGTGCCAGCAGCGCAACAGGTAATGAGCCCCAGCATTTT
CASSATGNEPQHF
>.|TRBV5-5|TRBD1|TRBJ2-1
TGTGCCAGCAGCGTCGGGACAGGGGGTTACAATGAGCAGTTCTTC
CASSVGTGGYNEQFF
>many|TRBV29-1|.|TRBJ2-7
TGCAGCGTTGAATCAGTCTACGAGCAGTACTTC
CSVESVYEQYF
>.|TRBV6-4|TRBD2|TRBJ2-3
TGTGCCAGCAGTGACTCTCCCTCCGGACTAGCGGGGTCAGATACGCAGTATTTT
CASSDSPSGLAGSDTQYF
>many|TRBV6-2/TRBV6-3|TRBD1|TRBJ2-1
TGTGCCAGCAGTCTAACAGGGGGCGCAAACAATGAGCAGTTCTTC
CASSLTGGANNEQFF
>few|TRBV6-1|TRBD1|TRBJ2-3
TGTGCCAGCAGTGAAGGGACAGGGAGGACAGATACGCAGTATTTT
CASSEGTGRTDTQYF
>few|TRBV29-1|.|TRBJ2-2
TGCAGCGTTGAGATGGACCTAACGGGACGGCAAGTTAGGGAGCTGTTTTTT
CSVEMDLTGRQVRELFF
>few|TRBV10-3|TRBD1|TRBJ2-1
TGTGCCATCAGTCCTACCGGGACAGACTACAATGAGCAGTTCTTC
CAISPTGTDYNEQFF
>many|TRBV5-1|.|TRBJ2-2
TGCGCCAGCGAGGGGTTCGGGGAGCTGTTTTTT
CASEGFGELFF
>many|TRBV5-6|.|TRBJ2-5
TGTGCCAGCAGCTTGTTCGCGTCGGAGACCCAGTACTTC
CASSLFASETQYF
>.|TRBV12-3/TRBV12-4|.|TRBJ2-5
TGTGCCAGCAGTTTTTCTGATGAACAAGAGACCCAGTACTTC
CASSFSDEQETQYF
>.|TRBV11-2|.|TRBJ2-1
TGTGCCAGCAGCTTAGATCGTGCCACTGGGCAGTTCTTC
CASSLDRATGQFF
>few|TRBV15|TRBD2|TRBJ2-5
TGTGCCACCCTGGCGGGGGGGCCTGGAGAGACCCAGTACTTC
CATLAGGPGETQYF
>few|TRBV12-3/TRBV12-4|.|TRBJ1-5
TGTGCCAGCAGTTTTGCCGATCAGCCCCAGCATTTT
CASSFADQPQHF
>few|TRBV7-9|.|TRBJ1-1
TGTGCCAGCAGCCTAGGGGGGACCACTGAAGCTTTCTTT
CASSLGGTTEAFF
>few|TRBV29-1|.|TRBJ2-1
TGCAGCGTTATAACTGAAAGCTCCTACAATGAGCAGTTCTTC
CSVITESSYNEQFF
>many|TRBV5-1|TRBD1|TRBJ1-1
TGCGCCAGCAGCTTGGAGGGACAGGGGAACACTGAAGCTTTCTTT
CASSLEGQGNTEAFF
>.|TRBV6-2/TRBV6-3|TRBD2|TRBJ2-5
TGTGCCAGCAGTAGACTAGCGGGAGTGTCGACCCAGTACTTC
CASSRLAGVSTQYF
>.|TRBV7-2|.|TRBJ2-4
TGTGCCAGATTGTTGCAGGGTGACATTCAGTACTTC
CARLLQGDIQYF
>.|TRBV5-1|TRBD1|TRBJ2-1
TGCGCCAGCAGCTTGTTAGGACAGGGGGCCAGGGATGAGCAGTTCTTC
CASSLLGQGARDEQFF
>few|TRBV20-1|TRBD2|TRBJ2-1
TGCAGTGCCGAGACTAGCGGGGGTTTGACTGAGCAGTTCTTC
CSAETSGGLTEQFF
>few|TRBV10-2|.|TRBJ2-2
TGCGCCAGCAGTGAGTGGAGGGGGCCGGGCACCGGGGAGCTGTTTTTT
CASSEWRGPGTGELFF
>.|TRBV30|.|TRBJ1-1
TGTGCCTGGAGTGTAAGGGGACCCCTCGAAGCTTTCTTT
CAWSVRGPLEAFF
>few|TRBV5-6|TRBD1|TRBJ1-6
TGTGCCAGCAGCGCGACAGGGGTTACCTATAATTCACCCCTCCACTTT
CASSATGVTYNSPLHF
>.|TRBV5-1|.|TRBJ2-4
TGCGCCAGCAGCGCGAACCCAGGAGGAGGGGTAGACAAAAACATTCAGTACTTC
CASSANPGGGVDKNIQYF
>.|TRBV15|TRBD1|TRBJ2-7
TGTGCCACCAGCTTCCGGGACAGCTACGAGCAGTACTTC
CATSFRDSYEQYF
>.|TRBV12-3/TRBV12-4|TRBD1|TRBJ2-1
TGTGCCAGCTGCGCAAGTGTGGGACAGGGGGCTAGCGACAATGAGCAGTTCTTC
CASCASVGQGASDNEQFF
>many|TRBV29-1|.|TRBJ2-2
TGCAGCGTTGACTATGAGGAGCTGTTTTTT
CSVDYEELFF
>.|TRBV2|.|TRBJ2-2
TGTGCCAGCATTGAGGGTGCGAACACCGGGGAGCTGTTTTTT
CASIEGANTGELFF
>.|TRBV10-2|TRBD2|TRBJ2-6
TGCGCCAGCAGCGGTTTGGCGGGGGGCCCCGGGGCCAACGTCCTGACTTTC
CASSGLAGGPGANVLTF
>.|TRBV11-3|TRBD1|TRBJ2-1
TGTGCCAGCAGCCCCCGACAGGGTATGGGCAATGAGCAGTTCTTC
CASSPRQGMGNEQFF
>.|TRBV7-3|.|TRBJ1-2
TGTGCCAGCAGCCCGAAGGGGGGGTGGAGCGTGGATGGCTACACCTTC
CASSPKGGWSVDGYTF
>few|TRBV20-1|.|TRBJ1-1
TGCAGTGCTTATCCCGGTGACAGCCCGAACACTGAAGCTTTCTTT
CSAYPGDSPNTEAFF
>few|TRBV11-2|.|TRBJ2-5
TGTGCCAGCAGCTCCCTCTCGGGCGCGAAGGAGACCCAGTACTTC
CASSSLSGAKETQYF
>many|TRBV5-1|.|TRBJ1-1
TGCGCCAGCAGGAGGGGGGGCGAGAACACTGAAGCTTTCTTT
CASRRGGENTEAFF